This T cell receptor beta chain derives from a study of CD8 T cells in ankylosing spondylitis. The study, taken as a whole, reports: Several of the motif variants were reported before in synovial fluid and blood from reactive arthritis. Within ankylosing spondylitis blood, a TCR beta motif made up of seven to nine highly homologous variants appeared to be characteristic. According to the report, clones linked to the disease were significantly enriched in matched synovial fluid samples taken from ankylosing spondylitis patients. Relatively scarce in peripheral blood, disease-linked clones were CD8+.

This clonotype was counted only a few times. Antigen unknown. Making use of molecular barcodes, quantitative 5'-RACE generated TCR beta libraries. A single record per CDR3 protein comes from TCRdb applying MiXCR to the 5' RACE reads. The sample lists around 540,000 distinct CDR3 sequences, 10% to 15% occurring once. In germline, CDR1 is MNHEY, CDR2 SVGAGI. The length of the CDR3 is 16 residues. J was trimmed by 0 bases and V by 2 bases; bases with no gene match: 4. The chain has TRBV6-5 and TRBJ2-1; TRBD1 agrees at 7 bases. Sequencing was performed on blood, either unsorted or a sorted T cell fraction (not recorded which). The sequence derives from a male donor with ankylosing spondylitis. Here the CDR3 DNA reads TGTGCCAGCAGTTACCGACAGGGTAGCTCCTACAATGAGCAGTTCTTC. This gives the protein CASSYRQGSSYNEQFF.